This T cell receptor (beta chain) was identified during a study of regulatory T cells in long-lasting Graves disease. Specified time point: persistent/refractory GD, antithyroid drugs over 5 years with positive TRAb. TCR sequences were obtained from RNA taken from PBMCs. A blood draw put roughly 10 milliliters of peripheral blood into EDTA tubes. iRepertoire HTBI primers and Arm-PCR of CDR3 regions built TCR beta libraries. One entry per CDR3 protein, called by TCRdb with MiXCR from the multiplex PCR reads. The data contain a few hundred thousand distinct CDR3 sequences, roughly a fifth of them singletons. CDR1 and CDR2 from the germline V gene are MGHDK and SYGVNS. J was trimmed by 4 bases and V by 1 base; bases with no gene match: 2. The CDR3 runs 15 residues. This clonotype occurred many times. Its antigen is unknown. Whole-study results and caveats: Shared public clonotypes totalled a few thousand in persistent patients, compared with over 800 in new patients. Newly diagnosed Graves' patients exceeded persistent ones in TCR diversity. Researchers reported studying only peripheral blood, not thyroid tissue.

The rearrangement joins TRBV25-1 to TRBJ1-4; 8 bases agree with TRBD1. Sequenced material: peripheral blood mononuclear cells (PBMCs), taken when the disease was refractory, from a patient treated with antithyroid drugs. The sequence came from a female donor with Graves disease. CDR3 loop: CASSESGGGNEKLFF. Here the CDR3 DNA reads TGTGCCAGCAGTGAATCAGGGGGCGGTAATGAAAAACTGTTTTTT.